Below, one T cell receptor (beta chain) is given with its context. CD45RO-negative cells were positively selected for CCR7, leaving out terminally differentiated effector memory CD45RA+ cells. Using immunoSEQ multiplex PCR, the repertoire was profiled, and TCRdb retains in-frame clones only, with some absent. The data hold over 2,000,000 clones, with 93% observed a single time. The data were taken from a study of shared clonotypes between healthy human individuals. Trimming stripped 7 bases from V and 7 bases from J, with 10 bases between. There are 11 residues in the CDR3. The germline gives CDR1 MNHNY, CDR2 SVGAGI (reference sequence).

This chain links TRBV6-6 with TRBJ1-1, with a weak D call TRBD1 (5 bases). The receptor was derived from a man aged 18-30 years in good health. Some clones in this sample may be carry-over from other donors' samples. Sequencing was performed on naive CD8+ T cells from PBMCs. The CDR3 here is CASTAGNEAFF. CDR3 DNA sequence: TGTGCCAGCACGGCAGGGAATGAAGCTTTCTTT.